The rows below give T cell receptor beta chains drawn from one sample of a study of post-analysis software for immune sequencing data. MiXCR, run by TCRdb on the PCR reads, gives a single entry per CDR3 protein. The sample comprises 600,000 to 750,000 distinct CDR3 sequences, around 60% of which are singletons, and approximately 11% rests with the top ten. Sequenced input: blood. All receptors derive from a girl aged 2 to 9 with multiple sclerosis. The CDR3 runs from the conserved cysteine through the conserved F or W. Each record gives: clone size, V gene, J gene, D gene, CDR3 protein, CDR3 DNA. A D gene is named only where the DNA matches it firmly. Only part of the rows carry a size: once, few, many, or a class if the clone is expanded.

clone size: few
V gene: TRBV20-1
J gene: TRBJ2-1
D gene: TRBD2
CDR3 protein: CSANGGGGFPYNEQFF
CDR3 DNA: TGCAGTGCTAATGGGGGGGGTGGGTTTCCCTACAATGAGCAGTTCTTC

clone size: .
V gene: TRBV7-6
J gene: TRBJ2-1
D gene: .
CDR3 protein: CASSFGVGHPYNEQFF
CDR3 DNA: TGTGCCAGCAGCTTTGGTGTGGGACACCCCTACAATGAGCAGTTCTTC

clone size: .
V gene: TRBV5-1
J gene: TRBJ2-3
D gene: .
CDR3 protein: CASSFTGKLTDTQYF
CDR3 DNA: TGCGCCAGCAGCTTTACGGGGAAGCTAACAGATACGCAGTATTTT

clone size: .
V gene: TRBV4-1
J gene: TRBJ1-5
D gene: .
CDR3 protein: CASSRWGDRNQPQHF
CDR3 DNA: TGCGCCAGCAGCCGTTGGGGTGATCGCAATCAGCCCCAGCATTTT

clone size: .
V gene: TRBV30
J gene: TRBJ2-5
D gene: .
CDR3 protein: CAWSVRSKETQYF
CDR3 DNA: TGTGCCTGGAGTGTACGGAGCAAAGAGACCCAGTACTTC

clone size: few
V gene: TRBV7-2
J gene: TRBJ1-1
D gene: TRBD1
CDR3 protein: CASSLDFRGTEAFF
CDR3 DNA: TGTGCCAGCAGCTTAGACTTCAGGGGGACTGAAGCTTTCTTT

clone size: .
V gene: TRBV29-1
J gene: TRBJ1-1
D gene: .
CDR3 protein: CSVGEAFF
CDR3 DNA: TGCAGCGTTGGGGAAGCTTTCTTT

clone size: .
V gene: TRBV5-6
J gene: TRBJ2-4
D gene: TRBD1
CDR3 protein: CASSAHRGLPKNIQYF
CDR3 DNA: TGTGCCAGCAGCGCGCACAGGGGTTTGCCCAAAAACATTCAGTACTTC

clone size: .
V gene: TRBV20-1
J gene: TRBJ2-1
D gene: .
CDR3 protein: CSATSAGLYNEQFF
CDR3 DNA: TGCAGTGCTACTTCGGCGGGACTTTACAATGAGCAGTTCTTC

clone size: .
V gene: TRBV30
J gene: TRBJ1-2
D gene: .
CDR3 protein: CAWRSGQAYTF
CDR3 DNA: TGTGCCTGGAGAAGCGGTCAGGCATACACCTTC

clone size: .
V gene: TRBV9
J gene: TRBJ2-5
D gene: .
CDR3 protein: CASSVEGWQQETQYF
CDR3 DNA: TGTGCCAGCAGCGTAGAGGGTTGGCAGCAAGAGACCCAGTACTTC

clone size: .
V gene: TRBV27
J gene: TRBJ1-3
D gene: .
CDR3 protein: CASSLKLGDTIYF
CDR3 DNA: TGTGCCAGCAGTTTGAAGTTAGGGGACACCATATATTTT

clone size: once
V gene: TRBV20-1
J gene: TRBJ1-4
D gene: .
CDR3 protein: CSARDPGGDSTNEKLFF
CDR3 DNA: TGCAGTGCTAGAGATCCGGGTGGGGATTCAACTAATGAAAAACTGTTTTTT

clone size: .
V gene: TRBV6-5
J gene: TRBJ1-1
D gene: .
CDR3 protein: CASRPFLGEVTDDTEAFF
CDR3 DNA: TGTGCCAGCAGGCCGTTCCTGGGGGAGGTAACGGACGACACTGAAGCTTTCTTT

clone size: few
V gene: TRBV18
J gene: TRBJ2-3
D gene: .
CDR3 protein: CASSPPGTQYF
CDR3 DNA: TGTGCCAGCTCGCCCCCCGGTACGCAGTATTTT

clone size: few
V gene: TRBV6-2/TRBV6-3
J gene: TRBJ1-2
D gene: .
CDR3 protein: CASSYRAKITHYGYTF
CDR3 DNA: TGTGCCAGCAGTTACAGGGCCAAGATTACTCACTATGGCTACACCTTC

clone size: .
V gene: TRBV11-2
J gene: TRBJ2-5
D gene: TRBD2
CDR3 protein: CASSLGSSGDQETQYF
CDR3 DNA: TGTGCCAGCAGCTTAGGGTCCAGCGGGGATCAAGAGACCCAGTACTTC

clone size: .
V gene: TRBV3-1
J gene: TRBJ2-4
D gene: TRBD2
CDR3 protein: CASSISGREVQYF
CDR3 DNA: TGTGCCAGCAGCATCAGCGGTCGGGAGGTTCAGTACTTC

clone size: .
V gene: TRBV9
J gene: TRBJ1-2
D gene: .
CDR3 protein: CASRSPNYGYTF
CDR3 DNA: TGCGCCAGCCGGAGTCCTAACTATGGCTACACCTTC

clone size: .
V gene: TRBV7-2
J gene: TRBJ2-3
D gene: TRBD2
CDR3 protein: CASSFSGSTQYF
CDR3 DNA: TGTGCCAGCAGCTTTAGCGGGAGTACGCAGTATTTT

clone size: .
V gene: TRBV5-6
J gene: TRBJ1-2
D gene: TRBD1
CDR3 protein: CASSFQRQGYYGYTF
CDR3 DNA: TGTGCCAGCAGCTTCCAAAGACAGGGGTACTATGGCTACACCTTC

clone size: .
V gene: TRBV28
J gene: TRBJ2-7
D gene: TRBD2
CDR3 protein: CASENRGTSNEQYF
CDR3 DNA: TGTGCCAGCGAAAACCGAGGGACTAGCAACGAGCAGTACTTC

clone size: .
V gene: TRBV4-1
J gene: TRBJ2-5
D gene: TRBD1
CDR3 protein: CASSQPGGTQETQYF
CDR3 DNA: TGCGCCAGCAGCCAACCAGGGGGAACACAAGAGACCCAGTACTTC

clone size: few
V gene: TRBV28
J gene: TRBJ2-7
D gene: TRBD1
CDR3 protein: CASSEIPGTGTFYEQYF
CDR3 DNA: TGTGCCAGCAGTGAAATCCCCGGGACAGGGACCTTCTACGAGCAGTACTTC

clone size: few
V gene: TRBV4-3
J gene: TRBJ2-4
D gene: .
CDR3 protein: CASSQDRLSIQYF
CDR3 DNA: TGCGCCAGCAGCCAAGATCGTCTGAGCATTCAGTACTTC

clone size: .
V gene: TRBV20-1
J gene: TRBJ1-2
D gene: .
CDR3 protein: CSAQGERDLYGYTF
CDR3 DNA: TGCAGTGCTCAGGGAGAGAGGGACCTATATGGCTACACCTTC

clone size: .
V gene: TRBV5-1
J gene: TRBJ2-3
D gene: TRBD1
CDR3 protein: CASSYGQGRDTQYF
CDR3 DNA: TGCGCCAGCAGCTACGGACAGGGAAGGGATACGCAGTATTTT

clone size: .
V gene: TRBV4-1
J gene: TRBJ1-2
D gene: .
CDR3 protein: CASSRFPGARQVYGYTF
CDR3 DNA: TGCGCCAGCAGCCGCTTCCCAGGGGCGAGACAGGTTTATGGCTACACCTTC

clone size: .
V gene: TRBV24-1
J gene: TRBJ2-5
D gene: .
CDR3 protein: CATSERAGTAQETQYF
CDR3 DNA: TGTGCCACCAGTGAGCGCGCCGGGACTGCCCAAGAGACCCAGTACTTC

clone size: .
V gene: TRBV20-1
J gene: TRBJ2-1
D gene: TRBD2
CDR3 protein: CSASWRRSGSSYNEQFF
CDR3 DNA: TGCAGTGCTAGTTGGAGGCGGAGCGGGAGCTCCTACAATGAGCAGTTCTTC

clone size: .
V gene: TRBV5-1
J gene: TRBJ2-1
D gene: .
CDR3 protein: CASSLAPGAGSYNEQFF
CDR3 DNA: TGCGCCAGCAGCTTGGCCCCGGGAGCGGGTTCCTACAATGAGCAGTTCTTC

clone size: .
V gene: TRBV7-2
J gene: TRBJ2-5
D gene: .
CDR3 protein: CASSLGTRSFYEQYF
CDR3 DNA: TGTGCCAGCAGCTTAGGGACACGAAGCTTCTATGAGCAGTACTTC

clone size: .
V gene: TRBV20-1
J gene: TRBJ2-5
D gene: .
CDR3 protein: CSASSTEYQETQYF
CDR3 DNA: TGCAGTGCTAGCTCGACAGAGTACCAAGAGACCCAGTACTTC

clone size: few
V gene: TRBV20-1
J gene: TRBJ1-1
D gene: .
CDR3 protein: CSARDGAMNTEAFF
CDR3 DNA: TGCAGTGCTAGAGATGGGGCCATGAACACTGAAGCTTTCTTT

clone size: .
V gene: TRBV6-6
J gene: TRBJ2-3
D gene: .
CDR3 protein: CASSFSRGYSTDTQYF
CDR3 DNA: TGTGCCAGCAGTTTCTCGCGGGGTTATAGCACAGATACGCAGTATTTT

clone size: few
V gene: TRBV6-2/TRBV6-3
J gene: TRBJ1-6
D gene: .
CDR3 protein: CASTQGTFSGLMDSPLHF
CDR3 DNA: TGTGCCAGCACCCAAGGAACATTTTCGGGGTTAATGGATTCACCCCTCCACTTT

clone size: .
V gene: TRBV4-3
J gene: TRBJ1-2
D gene: TRBD1
CDR3 protein: CASSQVLSPGQGAPLSNYGYTF
CDR3 DNA: TGCGCCAGCAGCCAAGTATTATCCCCTGGACAGGGGGCACCCCTATCTAACTATGGCTACACCTTC

clone size: .
V gene: TRBV27
J gene: TRBJ1-6
D gene: .
CDR3 protein: CASSLGKSPLHF
CDR3 DNA: TGTGCCAGCAGTTTGGGTAAATCACCCCTCCACTTT

clone size: .
V gene: TRBV6-2/TRBV6-3
J gene: TRBJ2-2
D gene: .
CDR3 protein: CAAKRASPGELFF
CDR3 DNA: TGTGCCGCCAAGAGGGCCTCCCCCGGGGAGCTGTTTTTT

clone size: once
V gene: TRBV5-6
J gene: TRBJ2-3
D gene: .
CDR3 protein: CASSSGGGGSTDTQYF
CDR3 DNA: TGTGCCAGCAGCTCCGGTGGGGGGGGCAGCACAGATACGCAGTATTTT

clone size: .
V gene: TRBV12-3/TRBV12-4
J gene: TRBJ2-1
D gene: TRBD1
CDR3 protein: CASSFLTTGTGGNEQFF
CDR3 DNA: TGTGCCAGCAGTTTCCTTACGACCGGGACAGGGGGAAATGAGCAGTTCTTC

clone size: .
V gene: TRBV5-1
J gene: TRBJ2-3
D gene: .
CDR3 protein: CASSLTEVSGLGTDTQYF
CDR3 DNA: TGCGCCAGCAGCTTGACGGAAGTCTCGGGGTTGGGCACAGATACGCAGTATTTT

clone size: .
V gene: TRBV2
J gene: TRBJ2-1
D gene: TRBD2
CDR3 protein: CASTNGPGGEQFF
CDR3 DNA: TGTGCCAGCACCAACGGACCGGGGGGTGAGCAGTTCTTC

clone size: .
V gene: TRBV4-1
J gene: TRBJ2-6
D gene: .
CDR3 protein: CASSVVGRVSSGANVLTF
CDR3 DNA: TGCGCCAGCAGCGTGGTTGGCAGGGTAAGCTCTGGGGCCAACGTCCTGACTTTC

clone size: few
V gene: TRBV12-3/TRBV12-4
J gene: TRBJ2-5
D gene: TRBD2
CDR3 protein: CASRALAGSETQYF
CDR3 DNA: TGTGCCAGCAGGGCACTAGCGGGGAGCGAGACCCAGTACTTC

clone size: few
V gene: TRBV7-7
J gene: TRBJ2-5
D gene: .
CDR3 protein: CASSHNRGGQETQYF
CDR3 DNA: TGTGCTAGCAGCCATAACCGGGGCGGACAAGAGACCCAGTACTTC

clone size: .
V gene: TRBV14
J gene: TRBJ2-5
D gene: TRBD2
CDR3 protein: CASSAAGGETQYF
CDR3 DNA: TGTGCCAGCAGCGCCGCGGGGGGAGAGACCCAGTACTTC

clone size: .
V gene: TRBV27
J gene: TRBJ2-1
D gene: TRBD2
CDR3 protein: CASSTKGLPVAGDSNEQFF
CDR3 DNA: TGTGCCAGCAGTACTAAAGGACTACCTGTAGCGGGAGATTCAAATGAGCAGTTCTTC

clone size: .
V gene: TRBV9
J gene: TRBJ2-1
D gene: TRBD2
CDR3 protein: CASSAGGSNEQFF
CDR3 DNA: TGTGCCAGCAGCGCGGGGGGGTCCAATGAGCAGTTCTTC

clone size: .
V gene: TRBV5-1
J gene: TRBJ2-7
D gene: .
CDR3 protein: CASTPGLGHYEQYF
CDR3 DNA: TGCGCCAGCACGCCAGGGTTGGGGCATTACGAGCAGTACTTC